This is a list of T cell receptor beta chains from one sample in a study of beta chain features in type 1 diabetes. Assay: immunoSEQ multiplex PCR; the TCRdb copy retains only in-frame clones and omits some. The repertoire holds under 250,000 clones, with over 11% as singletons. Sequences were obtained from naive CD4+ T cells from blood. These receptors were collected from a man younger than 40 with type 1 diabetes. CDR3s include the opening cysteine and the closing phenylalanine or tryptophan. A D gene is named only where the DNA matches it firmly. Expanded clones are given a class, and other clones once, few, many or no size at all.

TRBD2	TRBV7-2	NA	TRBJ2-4	CASSFYIEASGLAKNIQYF	TGTGCCAGCAGCTTCTACATCGAGGCTAGCGGTTTAGCCAAAAACATTCAGTACTTC
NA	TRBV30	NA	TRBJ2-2	CACPRAGTANTGELFF	TGTGCCTGCCCAAGGGCGGGGACAGCGAACACCGGGGAGCTGTTTTTT
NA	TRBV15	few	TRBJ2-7	CATSRDSPTSYEQYF	TGTGCCACCAGCAGAGATAGTCCGACTAGTTACGAGCAGTACTTC
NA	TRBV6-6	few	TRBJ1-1	CASSLTENTEAFF	TGTGCCAGCAGTTTGACAGAGAACACTGAAGCTTTCTTT
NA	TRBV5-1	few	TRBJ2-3	CASSLAEIAVTDTQYF	TGCGCCAGCAGCTTGGCCGAGATAGCGGTCACAGATACGCAGTATTTT
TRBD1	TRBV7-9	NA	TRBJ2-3	CASSGRQGPTDTQYF	TGTGCCAGCAGCGGACGACAGGGGCCCACAGATACGCAGTATTTT
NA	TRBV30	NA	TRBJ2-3	CAWGSGTDTQYF	TGTGCCTGGGGGAGCGGCACAGATACGCAGTATTTT
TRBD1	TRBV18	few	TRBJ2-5	CASSPDRAETQYF	TGTGCCAGCTCACCGGACAGGGCCGAGACCCAGTACTTC
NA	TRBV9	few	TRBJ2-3	CASSTGLLSNTQYF	TGTGCCAGCAGCACGGGACTTCTCTCGAATACGCAGTATTTT
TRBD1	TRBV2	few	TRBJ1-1	CASRADRNLNTEAFF	TGTGCCAGCAGAGCGGACAGGAACTTGAACACTGAAGCTTTCTTT
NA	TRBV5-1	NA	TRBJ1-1	CASSLATGRTEAFF	TGCGCCAGCAGCTTGGCCACGGGAAGGACTGAAGCTTTCTTT
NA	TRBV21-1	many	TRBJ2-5	CASMTVQETQYF	TGTGCCAGCATGACAGTCCAAGAGACCCAGTACTTC
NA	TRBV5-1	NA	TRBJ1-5	CASSLSGGNQPQHF	TGCGCCAGCAGCTTGTCAGGGGGCAATCAGCCCCAGCATTTT
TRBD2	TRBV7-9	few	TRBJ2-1	CASSLGQREGSGYEQFF	TGTGCCAGCAGCCTCGGTCAGCGGGAGGGCTCTGGGTATGAGCAGTTCTTC
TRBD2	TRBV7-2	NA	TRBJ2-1	CASSPLSGAQYNEQFF	TGTGCCAGCAGCCCCTTAAGCGGGGCTCAATACAATGAGCAGTTCTTC
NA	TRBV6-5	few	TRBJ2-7	CASSYSTDTTYEQYF	TGTGCCAGCAGTTACTCGACGGACACGACTTACGAGCAGTACTTC
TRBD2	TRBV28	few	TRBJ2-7	CASSLAGRGQYF	TGTGCCAGCAGCCTAGCGGGCCGCGGGCAGTACTTC
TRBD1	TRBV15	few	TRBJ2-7	CATSRRQGFYEQYF	TGTGCCACCAGCAGACGACAGGGTTTCTACGAGCAGTACTTC
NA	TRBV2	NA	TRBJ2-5	CASSTGQETQYF	TGTGCCAGCTCCACAGGCCAAGAGACCCAGTACTTC
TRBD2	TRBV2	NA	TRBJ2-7	CASGLAGGFEQYF	TGTGCCAGCGGACTAGCGGGAGGGTTCGAGCAGTACTTC
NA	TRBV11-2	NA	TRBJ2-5	CASSSGGGHGETQYF	TGTGCCAGCAGTTCTGGGGGGGGGCACGGGGAGACCCAGTACTTC
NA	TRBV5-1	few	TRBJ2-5	CASSLSGDETQYF	TGCGCCAGCAGCTTATCAGGGGACGAGACCCAGTACTTC